This TCR delta chain was observed in a study of gamma-delta chains in newborns, infants, children. The CDR3 is 19 residues long. Trimming took 5 bases from V and 9 from J; bases not matched to a gene: 31. Germline CDR1 TVYSNPD, CDR2 GDNSRS (reference sequence). TCRdb reapplied CATT to the reads. Found here are fewer than 7,000 delta-chain clones, 13% to 15% of them singletons; the top ten hold about 23%. The origin of this receptor is a child who was a newborn, infant or young child, either healthy, febrile or measles-vaccinated (not recorded which). The rearrangement uses TRDV3 and TRDJ1, with 9 bases identical to TRDD2. This specimen was blood, taken at baseline. CDR3 sequence reads: CAQPAFLHGRIRGEDQLIF. In DNA form, the CDR3 reads TGTGCCCAACCGGCCTTCCTACACGGCCGGATACGGGGGGAAGACCAACTCATCTTT.